One sample yielded the 14 T cell receptor beta chains listed below, sequenced in a study of breast tumors, draining lymph nodes, adjacent tissues. TCRdb reprocessed the multiplex PCR reads via MiXCR and lists one record per CDR3 protein. The top ten hold approximately 1.4% of the sample, which has about 230,000 distinct CDR3 sequences, approximately 31% seen once. Axillary draining lymph nodes of breast cancer patients supplied the node samples. The specimen sequenced was axillary lymph node tissue. The receptors here all came from a female donor with breast cancer. Some clones in this sample may be carry-over from other donors' samples.

This clonotype occurred many times. This rearrangement joins TRBV5-1 to TRBJ2-6; D uncertain. CDR1 and CDR2 from the germline V gene are SGHRS and YFSETQ. The CDR3 contains 15 residues. Between the trimmed V and J ends, which lost 5 bases and 0 bases, there was a span of 9 bases. The CDR3 spells CASRVGSSGANVLTF. DNA of the CDR3: TGCGCCAGCAGGGTGGGTAGCTCTGGGGCCAACGTCCTGACTTTC.

As concerns this clonotype: Possible read error: a much larger clone is one base away. The chain joins TRBV11-3 to TRBJ2-7; D is possibly TRBD2 (6 bases). Germline loops: CDR1 SGHNT, CDR2 YENEEA. The CDR3 spans 14 residues. The V and J ends lost 6 bases and 4 bases respectively, with 16 bases between them. CDR3 DNA: TGTGCCAGCAGACGGGACGGAGGGTCATACGAGCAGTACTTC. This encodes CASRRDGGSYEQYF. Full variable domain (missing parts from reference TRBV11-3 and TRBJ2-7): EAGVVQSPRYKIIEKKQPVAFWCNPISGHNTLYWYLQNLGQGPELLIRYENEEAVDDSQLPKDRFSAERLKGVDSTLKIQPAELGDSAVYLCASRRDGGSYEQYFGPGTRLTVT.

This chain links TRBV9 with TRBJ1-2; 7 bases agree with TRBD1. J was trimmed by 12 bases and V by 0 bases; bases with no gene match: 20. This CDR3 has 17 residues. In germline, CDR1 is SGDLS, CDR2 YYNGEE. In DNA, the CDR3 is TGTGCCAGCAGCGTAGAGGGGACAGCGAGTCCCTCAAGTGGAAACACCTTC. Encoded protein: CASSVEGTASPSSGNTF.

This clonotype has a count of ten or more. The V call is TRBV20-1, the J call TRBJ1-5; D is uncertain. Germline V gene lookup returns CDR1 DFQATT and CDR2 SNEGSKA (reference sequence). V lost 3 bases, J lost 4 bases, and 10 bases lay in between. The CDR3 is 13 amino acids. The CDR3 DNA reads as TGCAGTGCTAGTACGCGTGTGAATCAGCCCCAGCATTTT. Protein: CSASTRVNQPQHF.

Remarks on this clonotype: It may be a read error: a sequence one base away is much more abundant. As the CDR3 is not closed by the conserved phenylalanine or tryptophan, this likely results from a read error. The chain recombines TRBV5-4 with TRBJ2-3, with a possible D match to TRBD1 (6 bases). Per germline, CDR1 SGHNT and CDR2 YYREEE (reference sequence). CDR3 size: 15 residues. V was trimmed by 7 bases and J by 3 bases, leaving 18 bases between them. CDR3 in DNA: TGTGCCAGCTCCACAGGGCTGCGGGTGACAGATACGCAGTATCTT. The encoded protein is CASSTGLRVTDTQYL.

The chain joins TRBV9 to TRBJ1-4; the match to TRBD1 covers 11 bases. Germline trimming cut 4 bases from V and 7 bases from J; bases unmatched to any gene: 15. CDR1 SGDLS and CDR2 YYNGEE come from the germline V gene. CDR3 length: 18 residues. CDR3 sequence reads: CASSPGGKGTGGGEKLFF. CDR3 in DNA: TGTGCCAGCAGCCCCGGGGGAAAAGGGACAGGGGGTGGTGAAAAACTGTTTTTT.

This clonotype was seen at least ten times. V and J are TRBV19 and TRBJ2-5; maybe TRBD1 (6 bases). The CDR3 is 13 residues long. Looked up from germline, CDR1 is LNHDA and CDR2 is SQIVND (reference sequence). Trimming shortened V by 4 bases and J by 8 bases, and 14 bases separated the two germline ends. CDR3 bases: TGTGCCAGTAGTAGGCAGGGGCCAGGAACCCAGTACTTC. Translating it yields CASSRQGPGTQYF.

The CDR3 DNA reads TGTGCCACCAGTGATTTCTCTAGAGAGGGGCAAGGGGCCCAGTACTTC. Translation gives CATSDFSREGQGAQYF. This chain links TRBV24-1 with TRBJ2-5; D may correspond to TRBD1 or TRBD2 (5 bases each). This CDR3 has 16 residues. Germline V gene lookup returns CDR1 KGHDR and CDR2 SFDVKD. Trimming took off 1 base at V and 9 bases at J, with 20 bases between the two ends.

With respect to this clonotype: A much larger clone is a single base away; this may be a read error. The V and J genes are TRBV12-3 or TRBV12-4 and TRBJ2-7; D not certain. The CDR3 contains 12 residues. The V end was cut by 3 bases, the J end by 3 bases, with 6 bases between. The CDR3 sequence: CASSFPVYEQYF. For the CDR3, the DNA is TGTGCCAGCAGTTTCCCCGTCTACGAGCAGTACTTC.

The gene calls are TRBV20-1 and TRBJ2-1; 11 bases map to TRBD2. Germline-derived CDR1 and CDR2 are DFQATT and SNEGSKA (reference sequence). The CDR3 totals 15 residues. The junction had 8 bases not matched to a gene; V was cut back by 1 base and J by 9 bases. CDR3 DNA sequence: TGCAGTGCTAGAGTCGGGACTAGCGGATATGCTGAGCAGTTCTTC. Translated, it gives CSARVGTSGYAEQFF.

This clonotype was seen ten or more times. The chain joins TRBV7-2 to TRBJ2-5; 14 nucleotides align to TRBD2. V was clipped by 1 base and J by 5 bases; unmatched bases: 6. Germline assignment: CDR1 SGHTA and CDR2 FQGNSA. This CDR3 contains 17 residues. CDR3 nucleotides: TGTGCCAGCAGCTTAGGGGGACTAGCGGGAGCAGGGGAGACCCAGTACTTC. Protein: CASSLGGLAGAGETQYF.

Note on this clonotype: A clone one base away is much larger, so this may be a read error. This rearrangement joins TRBV20-1 to TRBJ2-7; TRBD2 aligns across 13 bases. After removal of 4 bases from V and 1 base from J, the junction contained 7 bases not matched to a gene. Germline lookup yields CDR1 DFQATT and CDR2 SNEGSKA (reference sequence). The CDR3 contains 16 residues. CDR3 nucleotide sequence: TGCAGTGCTAATTCCGGGACTAGCGGGACATCCTACGAGCAGTACTTC. Residues: CSANSGTSGTSYEQYF.

The rearrangement links TRBV19 to TRBJ2-3; 14 bases match TRBD2. The trim removed 6 bases at V and 6 bases at J, leaving 5 bases unmatched. Germline V gene data show CDR1 as LNHDA and CDR2 as SQIVND (reference sequence). CDR3 length equals 15 residues. The CDR3 spells CASSRTSGRSDTQYF. CDR3 bases: TGTGCCAGTAGCCGGACTAGCGGGAGGTCGGATACGCAGTATTTT.

This clonotype was seen ten or more times. The chain combines TRBV11-3 with TRBJ2-7, with TRBD1 identical over 9 bases. CDR1 SGHNT and CDR2 YENEEA come from the germline V gene. The CDR3 runs 14 residues. Losses at the gene ends were 5 bases for V and 5 bases for J; bases not matched to a gene: 7. The CDR3 here is CASSHGTGFNEQYF. In DNA form, the CDR3 reads TGTGCCAGCAGCCACGGGACAGGGTTTAACGAGCAGTACTTC.